This entry describes one T cell receptor beta chain. The data derive from a study of CD8 T cells in ankylosing spondylitis. TCRdb reanalysed the 5' RACE reads using MiXCR and keeps one entry per CDR3 protein. The sample includes about 360,000 distinct CDR3 sequences, 20% of them seen just once. The sequenced material came from blood, either unsorted or a sorted T cell fraction (not recorded which). This clonotype was obtained from a male donor with ankylosing spondylitis or in good health (not recorded which).

CDR3 sequence reads: CASRYHLAGGPGNEQFF. The CDR3 DNA sequence: TGTGCCAGCAGGTACCACTTAGCGGGGGGCCCGGGTAATGAGCAGTTCTTC. This chain joins TRBV3-1 and TRBJ2-1, with TRBD2 matching over 10 bases. CDR3 length: 17 amino acids. Germline values: CDR1 LGHDT, CDR2 YNNKEL (reference sequence). Germline trimming cut 6 bases from V and 7 bases from J; bases unmatched to any gene: 15.